This entry lists 18 T cell receptor beta chains sequenced from one sample in a study of shared clonotypes between healthy human individuals. Here immunoSEQ multiplex PCR was the method, and the copy in TCRdb shows in-frame clones only, minus some. The sample has hundreds of thousands of clones, over 60% seen once. Sequenced input: PBMCs. Receptors originate from a woman aged 40 to 50 in good health. Some clones in this sample may be carry-over from other donors' samples.

The V and J genes are TRBV5-4 and TRBJ1-2, with 8 bases fitting TRBD1. Germline CDR1 SGHNT, CDR2 YYREEE (reference sequence). V dropped 4 bases and J dropped 7; count of bases not matched to a gene: 3. The CDR3 spans 12 residues. The CDR3 here is CASSTDRAGYTF. The CDR3 DNA sequence: TGTGCCAGCAGCACGGACAGGGCTGGCTACACCTTC. The complete variable domain, with remaining parts taken from reference TRBV5-4 and TRBJ1-2, reads ETGVTQSPTHLIKTRGQQVTLRCSSQSGHNTVSWYQQALGQGPQFIFQYYREEENGRGNFPPRFSGLQFPNYSSELNVNALELDDSALYLCASSTDRAGYTFGSGTRLTVV.

As to this clone: Lacking the conserved final phenylalanine or tryptophan, this CDR3 likely reflects a read error. The J gene is TRBJ1-1, the V gene TRBV10-2, with D maybe TRBD1 (5 bases). The CDR3 is made up of 15 amino acids. Germline CDR1 and CDR2: WSHSY and SAAADI. CDR3 nucleotide sequence: TGTGCCTCGGGGGAGGCGGACCGTCGGGGTCCTGAAGCTTTCTCT. It specifies CASGEADRRGPEAFS.

Comment on this clone: A read error may account for a junction end that differs from germline. The CDR3 DNA follows: TGTGCCAGCAATGAAAGACAGAGATTAGTTGCAACTAATGAAAAACTGTTTTTT. Its translation is CASNERQRLVATNEKLFF. The chain employs TRBV6-1 and TRBJ1-4; D is perhaps TRBD1 (5 bases). Germline lookup yields CDR1 MNHNS and CDR2 SASEGT. This CDR3 comprises 18 residues.

The genes are TRBV11-2 and TRBJ2-5; D may be TRBD2 (6 bases). The CDR3 totals 15 residues. The V gene lost 4 bases and the J gene lost 1 base, with 13 bases spanning the gap. Germline-derived CDR1 and CDR2 are SGHAT and FQNNGV. The CDR3 loop is CASSSRLVGQETQYF. The CDR3 DNA follows: TGTGCCAGCAGCTCCCGACTAGTCGGCCAAGAGACCCAGTACTTC.

The V and J genes are TRBV5-1 and TRBJ1-4, with D tentatively TRBD1 (5 bases). Germline CDR1 SGHRS, CDR2 YFSETQ. The V end lost 1 base, the J end lost 2 bases, and 9 bases lay between the germline ends. The CDR3 extends over 15 amino acids. CDR3 loop: CASSLRDSTNEKLFF. CDR3 nucleotides: TGCGCCAGCAGCTTGAGAGACAGCACTAATGAAAAACTGTTTTTT.

V gene TRBV28 combines with J gene TRBJ1-5; the D is unclear. Trimming removed 7 bases at V and 3 bases at J, with 7 bases between. The CDR3 is made up of 12 amino acids. Looked up from germline, CDR1 is MDHEN and CDR2 is SYDVKM. CDR3 region: CASISPNQPQHF. CDR3 DNA sequence: TGTGCCAGCATCTCACCCAATCAGCCCCAGCATTTT.

This clone was seen a handful of times. V gene TRBV28 combines with J gene TRBJ2-1; D might be TRBD1 (5 bases). V was shortened by 3 bases and J by 0 bases, with 9 bases between the two germline ends. There are 15 residues in the CDR3. Germline CDR1 MDHEN, CDR2 SYDVKM. CDR3 sequence (DNA): TGTGCCAGCAGTTTCTCAGGGATCTCCTACAATGAGCAGTTCTTC. This codes for CASSFSGISYNEQFF. The variable domain in full, with the rest retrieved from reference TRBV28 and TRBJ2-1, is DVKVTQSSRYLVKRTGEKVFLECVQDMDHENMFWYRQDPGLGLRLIYFSYDVKMKEKGDIPEGYSVSREKKERFSLILESASTNQTSMYLCASSFSGISYNEQFFGPGTRLTVL.

The chain carries TRBV5-1 and TRBJ1-1; D may be TRBD1 (5 bases). CDR1 is SGHRS and CDR2 is YFSETQ in the germline V gene. With 0 bases removed from V and 5 bases from J, the gap between germline ends came to 14 bases. This CDR3 has 15 residues. The CDR3 bases are TGCGCCAGCAGCTTGGTTGGATGGGGCGATACTGAAGCTTTCTTT. Amino acids: CASSLVGWGDTEAFF. Looking up the rest from reference TRBV5-1 and TRBJ1-1 gives the full variable domain: KAGVTQTPRYLIKTRGQQVTLSCSPISGHRSVSWYQQTPGQGLQFLFEYFSETQRNKGNFPGRFSGRQFSNSRSEMNVSTLELGDSALYLCASSLVGWGDTEAFFGQGTRLTVV.

This clone was seen a single time. A read error likely explains this, since a far larger clone differs by one base. The V and J genes are TRBV29-1 and TRBJ1-5; D unclear. This CDR3 has 14 amino acids. Germline values: CDR1 SQVTM, CDR2 ANQGSEA. V was pared by 7 bases and J by 0 bases, with 13 bases between. Here the CDR3 reads CSAGEQYSNQPQHF. The DNA for the CDR3 is TGCAGCGCTGGAGAGCAATATAGCAATCAGCCCCAGCATTTT. The whole variable domain, remainder taken from reference TRBV29-1 and TRBJ1-5, is SAVISQKPSRDICQRGTSLTIQCQVDSQVTMMFWYRQQPGQSLTLIATANQGSEATYESGFVIDKFPISRPNLTFSTLTVSNMSPEDSSIYLCSAGEQYSNQPQHFGDGTRLSIL.

The gene calls are TRBV7-2 and TRBJ1-2; perhaps TRBD1 as D (6 bases). This CDR3 region has 15 residues. Between the trimmed V and J ends, which lost 0 bases and 4 bases, there was a span of 12 bases. The germline V gene has CDR1 SGHTA and CDR2 FQGNSA. Written as DNA, the CDR3 is TGTGCCAGCAGCTTAGCGCTGGGGGACACCTATGGCTACACCTTC. Protein: CASSLALGDTYGYTF.

This clone was seen more than once but under ten times. The V call is TRBV4-3, the J call TRBJ1-4; D unclear. The V gene's germline CDR1 is LGHNA and CDR2 YSLEER. The CDR3 is 15 residues long. The germline V and J ends were trimmed by 0 bases and 3 bases, with 8 bases remaining between them. The CDR3 here is CASSQDPSPNEKLFF. The CDR3 coding sequence is TGCGCCAGCAGCCAAGATCCCAGCCCTAATGAAAAACTGTTTTTT.

This sequence joins TRBV5-6 and TRBJ1-2; D gene uncertain. Germline V gene sequence: CDR1 SGHDT, CDR2 YYEEEE. The CDR3 has 13 residues. The V end lost 4 bases, the J end lost 4 bases, and 11 bases lay between the germline ends. In DNA form, the CDR3 reads TGTGCCAGCAGCGCTAGGGCCCTCTATGGCTACACCTTC. It is translated as CASSARALYGYTF.

This clone was detected once. The rearrangement links TRBV29-1 to TRBJ2-1; D remains ambiguous. Germline V gene lookup returns CDR1 SQVTM and CDR2 ANQGSEA. The CDR3 runs to 11 residues. V shed 7 bases and J shed 3 bases, with 7 bases lying between them. CDR3 region: CSAYSYNEQFF. CDR3 in DNA: TGCAGCGCCTACAGCTACAATGAGCAGTTCTTC.

The V call is TRBV29-1, the J call TRBJ1-1; D uncertain. Germline lookup yields CDR1 SQVTM and CDR2 ANQGSEA. This CDR3 has 10 amino acids. Trimming shortened V by 5 bases and J by 5 bases, and 6 bases separated the two germline ends. The CDR3 nucleotides read TGCAGCGTTCTACGAACTGAAGCTTTCTTT. As protein: CSVLRTEAFF.

In its sample, this clone was seen once. The chain combines TRBV7-2 with TRBJ2-4; tentatively, D is TRBD1 (5 bases). V lost 2 bases, J lost 3 bases, and 8 bases lay in between. The CDR3 is 14 amino acids. Germline assignment: CDR1 SGHTA and CDR2 FQGNSA. The CDR3 DNA reads TGTGCCAGCAGCTTACAGGGTGACAAAAACATTCAGTACTTC. This encodes CASSLQGDKNIQYF.

The V and J genes are TRBV5-5 and TRBJ2-7; 11 bases align to TRBD1. The trim removed 3 bases at V and 6 bases at J, leaving 2 bases unmatched. CDR1 is SGHKS and CDR2 is YYEKEE in the germline V gene (reference sequence). This CDR3 contains 13 residues. CDR3 in amino acids: CASSSGTGGEQYF. CDR3 in DNA: TGTGCCAGCAGCTCGGGGACAGGGGGCGAGCAGTACTTC.

This chain uses TRBV5-1 with TRBJ2-7; 12 bases agree with TRBD2. The CDR3 is made up of 16 amino acids. Germline V gene data show CDR1 as SGHRS and CDR2 as YFSETQ. V lost 4 bases to trimming and J lost 0 bases; unmatched junction nucleotides: 5. This CDR3 reads CASSPLAGGSSYEQYF. CDR3 nucleotide sequence: TGCGCCAGCAGCCCACTAGCGGGAGGAAGCTCCTACGAGCAGTACTTC.

This clone showed up many times. The same CDR3 can be traced to other DNA sequences in this sample. The rearrangement links TRBV29-1 to TRBJ1-2; perhaps TRBD1 as D (5 bases). Germline CDR1 reads SQVTM; CDR2 reads ANQGSEA. V was trimmed by 3 bases and J by 4 bases, leaving 12 bases between them. CDR3 size: 13 residues. CDR3 residues: CSVESGQGYGYTF. As DNA, the CDR3 is TGCAGCGTTGAGAGTGGGCAGGGCTATGGCTACACCTTC. Using reference TRBV29-1 and TRBJ1-2 for the parts outside the CDR3, the full variable domain is SAVISQKPSRDICQRGTSLTIQCQVDSQVTMMFWYRQQPGQSLTLIATANQGSEATYESGFVIDKFPISRPNLTFSTLTVSNMSPEDSSIYLCSVESGQGYGYTFGSGTRLTVV.